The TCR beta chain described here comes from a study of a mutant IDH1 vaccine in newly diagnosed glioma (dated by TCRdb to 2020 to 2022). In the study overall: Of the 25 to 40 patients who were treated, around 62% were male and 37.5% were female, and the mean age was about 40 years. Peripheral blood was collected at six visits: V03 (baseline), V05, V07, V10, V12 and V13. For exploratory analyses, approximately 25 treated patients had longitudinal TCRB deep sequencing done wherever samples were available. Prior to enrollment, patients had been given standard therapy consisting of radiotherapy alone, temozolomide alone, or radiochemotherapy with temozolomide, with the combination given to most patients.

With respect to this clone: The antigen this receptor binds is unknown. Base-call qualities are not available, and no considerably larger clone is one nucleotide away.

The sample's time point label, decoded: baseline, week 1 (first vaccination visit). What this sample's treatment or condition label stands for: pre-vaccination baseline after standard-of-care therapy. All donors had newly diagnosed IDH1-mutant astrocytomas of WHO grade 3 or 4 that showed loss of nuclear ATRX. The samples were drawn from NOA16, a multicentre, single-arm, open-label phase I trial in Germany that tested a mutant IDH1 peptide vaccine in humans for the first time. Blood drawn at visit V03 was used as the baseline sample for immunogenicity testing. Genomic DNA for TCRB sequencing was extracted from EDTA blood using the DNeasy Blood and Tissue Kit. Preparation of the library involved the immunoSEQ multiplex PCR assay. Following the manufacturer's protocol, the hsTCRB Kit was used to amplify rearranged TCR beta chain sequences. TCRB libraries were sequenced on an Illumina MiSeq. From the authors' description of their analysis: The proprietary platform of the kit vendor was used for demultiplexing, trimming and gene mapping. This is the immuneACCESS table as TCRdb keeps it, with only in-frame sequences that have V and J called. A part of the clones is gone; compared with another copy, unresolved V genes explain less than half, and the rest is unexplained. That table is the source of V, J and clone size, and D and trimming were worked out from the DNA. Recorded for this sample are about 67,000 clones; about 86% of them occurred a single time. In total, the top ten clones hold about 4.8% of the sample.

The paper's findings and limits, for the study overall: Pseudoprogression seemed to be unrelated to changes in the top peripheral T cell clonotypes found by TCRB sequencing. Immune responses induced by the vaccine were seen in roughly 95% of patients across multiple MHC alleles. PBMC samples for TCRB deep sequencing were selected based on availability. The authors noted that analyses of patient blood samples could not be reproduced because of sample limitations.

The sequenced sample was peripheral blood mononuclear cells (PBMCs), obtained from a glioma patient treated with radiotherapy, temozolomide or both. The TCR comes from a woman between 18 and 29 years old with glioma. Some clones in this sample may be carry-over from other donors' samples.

CDR3 region: CATSRERASSYEQYF. The nucleotide sequence is given as TGTGCCACCAGCAGAGAGCGGGCCAGCTCCTACGAGCAGTACTTC. In this chain, TRBV15 is recombined with TRBJ2-7; the D gene is possibly TRBD2, with 5 bases matching. CDR1 LNHNV and CDR2 YYDKDF are derived from the germline V gene (reference sequence). The CDR3 numbers 15 residues from cysteine through phenylalanine. Here the CDR3 DNA is all that survives: 45 bases in frame from base 1. V drops 0 bases and J drops 0 bases, leaving 9 bases in between.